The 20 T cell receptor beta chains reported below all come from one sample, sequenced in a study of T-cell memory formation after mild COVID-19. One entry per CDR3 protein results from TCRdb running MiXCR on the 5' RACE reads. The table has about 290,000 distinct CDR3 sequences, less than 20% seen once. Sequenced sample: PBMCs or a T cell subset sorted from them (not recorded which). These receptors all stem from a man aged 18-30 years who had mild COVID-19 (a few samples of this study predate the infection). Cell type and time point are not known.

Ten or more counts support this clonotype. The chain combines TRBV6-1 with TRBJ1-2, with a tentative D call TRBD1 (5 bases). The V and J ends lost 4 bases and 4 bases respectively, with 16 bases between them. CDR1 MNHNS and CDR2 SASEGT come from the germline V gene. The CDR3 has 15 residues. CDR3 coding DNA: TGTGCCAGCAGTGCAGACAGCGCCTTAGGCTATGGCTACACCTTC. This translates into CASSADSALGYGYTF.

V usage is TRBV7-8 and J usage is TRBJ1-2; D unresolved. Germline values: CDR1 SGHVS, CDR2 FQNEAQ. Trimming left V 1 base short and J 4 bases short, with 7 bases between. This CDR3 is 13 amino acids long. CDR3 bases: TGTGCCAGCAGCTTAGAGCCAAGCTATGGCTACACCTTC. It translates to CASSLEPSYGYTF. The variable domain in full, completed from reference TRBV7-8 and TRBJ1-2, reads GAGVSQSPRYKVAKRGQDVALRCDPISGHVSLFWYQQALGQGPEFLTYFQNEAQLDKSGLPSDRFFAERPEGSVSTLKIQRTQQEDSAVYLCASSLEPSYGYTFGSGTRLTVV.

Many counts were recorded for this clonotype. In nucleotides, the CDR3 is TGTGCCAGCAGCGACTACAGGGGCGCGAACACTGAAGCTTTCTTT. Its translation: CASSDYRGANTEAFF. The rearrangement joins TRBV14 to TRBJ1-1; 7 bases line up with TRBD1. The trim removed 5 bases at V and 1 base at J, leaving 7 bases unmatched. The length of the CDR3 is 15 residues. Per the germline V gene, CDR1 is SGHDN and CDR2 is FVKESK.

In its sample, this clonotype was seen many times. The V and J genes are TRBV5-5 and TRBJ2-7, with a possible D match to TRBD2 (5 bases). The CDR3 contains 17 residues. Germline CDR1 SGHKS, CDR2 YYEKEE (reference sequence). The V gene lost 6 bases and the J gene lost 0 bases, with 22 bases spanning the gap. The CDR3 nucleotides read TGTGCCAGCACTCTGAACCCGCGGGCCGACAACTCCTACGAGCAGTACTTC. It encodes CASTLNPRADNSYEQYF.

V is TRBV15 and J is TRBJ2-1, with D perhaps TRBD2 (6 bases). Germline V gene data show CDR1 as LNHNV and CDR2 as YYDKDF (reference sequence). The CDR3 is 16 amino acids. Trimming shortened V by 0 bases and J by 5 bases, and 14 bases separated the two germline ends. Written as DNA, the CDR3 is TGTGCCACCAGCAGAGAGGGGGGTACTGGGAACAATGAGCAGTTCTTC. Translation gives CATSREGGTGNNEQFF.

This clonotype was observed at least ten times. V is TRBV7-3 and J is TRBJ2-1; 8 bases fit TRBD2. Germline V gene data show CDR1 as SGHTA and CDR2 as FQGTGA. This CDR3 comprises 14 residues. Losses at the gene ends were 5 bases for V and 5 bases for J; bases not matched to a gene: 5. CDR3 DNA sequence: TGTGCCAGCAGCCGAGTAGCGGGGCACAATGAGCAGTTCTTC. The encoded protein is CASSRVAGHNEQFF.

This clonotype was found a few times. The CDR3 DNA sequence: TGTGCCAGCAGTTACTCTCTGGGGGCGAGAAATGAGCAGTTCTTC. It translates to CASSYSLGARNEQFF. J is TRBJ2-1 and V is TRBV6-5; TRBD1 is a possible D gene (6 bases). This CDR3 region has 15 residues. The V gene's germline CDR1 is MNHEY and CDR2 SVGAGI. Between the trimmed V and J ends, which lost 0 bases and 7 bases, there was a span of 13 bases.

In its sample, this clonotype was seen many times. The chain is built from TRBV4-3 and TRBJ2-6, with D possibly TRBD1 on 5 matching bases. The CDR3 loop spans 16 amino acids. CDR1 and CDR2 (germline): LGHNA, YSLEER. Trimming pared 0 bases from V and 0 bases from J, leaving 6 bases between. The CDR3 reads CASSQEGLSGANVLTF. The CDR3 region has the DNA TGCGCCAGCAGCCAAGAGGGGCTCTCTGGGGCCAACGTCCTGACTTTC.

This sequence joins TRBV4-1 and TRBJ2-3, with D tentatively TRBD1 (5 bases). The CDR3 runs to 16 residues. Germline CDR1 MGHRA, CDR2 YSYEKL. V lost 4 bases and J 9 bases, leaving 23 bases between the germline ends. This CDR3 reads CASSPQGRVSIPTQYF. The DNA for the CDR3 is TGCGCCAGCAGCCCCCAAGGCAGGGTTTCTATCCCCACGCAGTATTTT.

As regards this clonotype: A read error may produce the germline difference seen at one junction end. The CDR3 here is CASSLRVSGYAYTF. The CDR3, as DNA: TGTGCCAGCAGCTTGCGGGTCTCTGGCTATGCCTACACCTTC. This chain uses TRBV5-6 with TRBJ1-2; the D is unclear. The length of the CDR3 is 14 residues. Germline V gives CDR1 SGHDT, CDR2 YYEEEE.

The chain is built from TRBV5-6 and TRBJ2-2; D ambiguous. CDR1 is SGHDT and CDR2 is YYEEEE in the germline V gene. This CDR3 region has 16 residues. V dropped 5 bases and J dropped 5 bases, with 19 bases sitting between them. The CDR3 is CASSPGRRVRTGELFF. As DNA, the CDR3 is TGTGCCAGCAGTCCCGGACGGAGAGTCAGAACCGGGGAGCTGTTTTTT.

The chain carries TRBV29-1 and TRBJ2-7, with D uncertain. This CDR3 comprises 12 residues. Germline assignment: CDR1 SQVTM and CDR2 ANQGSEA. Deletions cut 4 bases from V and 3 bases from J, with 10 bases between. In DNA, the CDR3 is TGCAGCGTTGCCCCTGACGACTACGAGCAGTACTTC. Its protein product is CSVAPDDYEQYF.

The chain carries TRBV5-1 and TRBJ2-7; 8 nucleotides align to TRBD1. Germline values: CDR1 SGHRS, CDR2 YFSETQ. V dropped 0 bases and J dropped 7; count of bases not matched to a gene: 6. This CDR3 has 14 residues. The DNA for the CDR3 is TGCGCCAGCAGCTTGGACAGGGGGATAGAGGAGCAGTACTTC. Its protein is CASSLDRGIEEQYF.

The DNA of the CDR3 is TGTGCCAGCATGACCTGGACAGGGGTCACAGATACGCAGTATTTT. Translating it yields CASMTWTGVTDTQYF. The rearrangement joins TRBV6-2 or TRBV6-3 to TRBJ2-3; 9 nucleotides agree with TRBD1. The germline gives CDR1 MNHEY, CDR2 SVGEGT. The CDR3 runs 15 residues. Trimming at V came to 7 bases and at J to 2 bases, leaving 7 bases not matched to a gene.

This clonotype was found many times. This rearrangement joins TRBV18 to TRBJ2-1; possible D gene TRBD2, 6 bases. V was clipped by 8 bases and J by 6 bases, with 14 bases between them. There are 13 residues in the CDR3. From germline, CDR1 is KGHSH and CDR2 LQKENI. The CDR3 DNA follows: TGTGCCAGCAGCCCCGGGGGAGGCAATGAGCAGTTCTTC. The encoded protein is CASSPGGGNEQFF.

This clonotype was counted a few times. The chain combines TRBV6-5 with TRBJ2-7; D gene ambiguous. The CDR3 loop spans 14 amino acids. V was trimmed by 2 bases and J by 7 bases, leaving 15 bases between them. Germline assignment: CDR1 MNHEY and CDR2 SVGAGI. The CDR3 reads CASSYDQNHREQYV. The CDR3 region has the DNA TGTGCCAGCAGTTACGATCAGAACCACCGGGAGCAGTACGTC.

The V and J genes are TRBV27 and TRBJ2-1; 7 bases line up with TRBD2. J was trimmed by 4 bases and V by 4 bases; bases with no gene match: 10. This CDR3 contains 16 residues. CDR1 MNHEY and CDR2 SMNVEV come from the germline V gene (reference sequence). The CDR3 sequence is CASSYPGGGGYNEQFF. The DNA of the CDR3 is TGTGCCAGCAGTTACCCGGGAGGCGGGGGTTACAATGAGCAGTTCTTC.

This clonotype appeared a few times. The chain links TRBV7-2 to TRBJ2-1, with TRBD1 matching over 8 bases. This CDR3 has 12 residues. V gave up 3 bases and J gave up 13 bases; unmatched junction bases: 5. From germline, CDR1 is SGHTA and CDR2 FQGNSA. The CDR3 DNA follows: TGTGCCAGCAGCTTCGGGGGACAGGCACAGTTCTTC. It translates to CASSFGGQAQFF.

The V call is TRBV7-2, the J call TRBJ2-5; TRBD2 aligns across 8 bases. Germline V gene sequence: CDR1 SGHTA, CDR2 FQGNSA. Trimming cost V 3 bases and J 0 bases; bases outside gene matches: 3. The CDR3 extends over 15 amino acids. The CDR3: CASSLGGGYQETQYF. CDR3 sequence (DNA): TGTGCCAGCAGCTTGGGCGGGGGGTACCAAGAGACCCAGTACTTC. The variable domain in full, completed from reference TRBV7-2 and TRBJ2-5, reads GAGVSQSPSNKVTEKGKDVELRCDPISGHTALYWYRQSLGQGLEFLIYFQGNSAPDKSGLPSDRFSAERTGGSVSTLTIQRTQQEDSAVYLCASSLGGGYQETQYFGPGTRLLVL.

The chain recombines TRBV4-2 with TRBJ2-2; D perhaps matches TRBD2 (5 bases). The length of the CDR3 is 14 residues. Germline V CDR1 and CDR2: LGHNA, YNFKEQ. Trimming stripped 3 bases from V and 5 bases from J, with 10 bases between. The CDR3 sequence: CASSQGDGTGELFF. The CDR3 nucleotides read TGTGCCAGCAGCCAGGGAGATGGGACCGGGGAGCTGTTTTTT.